This section outlines one T cell receptor (beta chain) sequence together with its context. Its antigen is currently unknown. Investigators took roughly 9.5 milliliters of peripheral blood from every donor. The study isolated at least 7 million PBMCs from each sample. The sample is drawn from a study of blood T cells in healthy people across ages. Study-wide results and caveats: Roughly linearly, TCR beta diversity per million T cells fell as age increased.

A second about 7 to 12 cycle PCR used barcoded and J-beta primers. Tags on each cDNA molecule came from a template-switch adaptor with 12 random nucleotides. TCRdb re-called the 5' RACE reads through MiXCR, storing one row per CDR3 protein. The top ten hold over 20% of the sample, which has about a million distinct CDR3 sequences, around 54% seen once. The CDR3 contains 14 residues. Trimming took off 2 bases at V and 2 bases at J, with 10 bases between the two ends. Germline V lookup: CDR1 SEHNR, CDR2 FQNEAQ (reference sequence). The TCR was taken from a woman aged 60-75 years in good health. Sequences were obtained from blood. The chain has TRBV7-9 and TRBJ2-7; D perhaps matches TRBD1 (6 bases). Here the CDR3 reads CASSLWTAAYEQYF. In nucleotides, the CDR3 is TGTGCCAGCAGCTTATGGACAGCGGCCTACGAGCAGTACTTC.